Listed below are T cell receptor beta chains from one sample, sequenced in a study of OX40 agonist ivuxolimab in advanced cancers. TCRdb's copy holds only in-frame clones and misses some; the assay was immunoSEQ multiplex PCR. Altogether tens of thousands of clones are present, 85% to 90% being singletons, with the ten largest covering 6% to 8%. Sequencing used CD4+ or CD8+ T cells sorted from blood, obtained in a trial of the OX40 agonist ivuxolimab. These receptor sequences come from an adult with an advanced solid tumor such as melanoma, head and neck, liver or kidney cancer. Both conserved end residues are part of each CDR3. The order of the fields is V gene, D gene, J gene, clone size, CDR3 protein, CDR3 DNA. The D gene is left open where the match is weak. The size entry is marked missing in some rows and otherwise reads once, few, many or a size class.

v_call: TRBV11-2
d_call: -
j_call: TRBJ1-2
clone_size: once
cdr3_aa: CASSSTSIYGYTF
cdr3_nt: TGTGCCAGCAGCTCGACGTCAATCTATGGCTACACCTTC

v_call: TRBV29-1
d_call: -
j_call: TRBJ2-5
clone_size: -
cdr3_aa: CSVEDVRGAQETQYF
cdr3_nt: TGCAGCGTTGAGGATGTGAGGGGGGCCCAAGAGACCCAGTACTTC

v_call: TRBV5-4
d_call: -
j_call: TRBJ1-4
clone_size: -
cdr3_aa: CASSLADGTEKLFF
cdr3_nt: TGTGCCAGCAGCTTGGCCGATGGGACTGAAAAACTGTTTTTT

v_call: TRBV25-1
d_call: -
j_call: TRBJ2-3
clone_size: once
cdr3_aa: CASSPASFHTQYF
cdr3_nt: TGTGCCAGCAGTCCTGCGAGCTTTCATACGCAGTATTTT

v_call: TRBV27
d_call: -
j_call: TRBJ1-5
clone_size: -
cdr3_aa: CASGIVYSNQPQHF
cdr3_nt: TGTGCCAGCGGAATAGTCTATAGCAATCAGCCCCAGCATTTT

v_call: TRBV6-1
d_call: -
j_call: TRBJ1-6
clone_size: -
cdr3_aa: CASSERIYNSPLHF
cdr3_nt: TGTGCCAGCAGTGAAAGAATCTATAATTCACCCCTCCACTTT

v_call: TRBV10-3
d_call: -
j_call: TRBJ1-1
clone_size: -
cdr3_aa: CAISDRGEGDTEAFF
cdr3_nt: TGTGCCATCAGTGACAGGGGAGAAGGGGACACTGAAGCTTTCTTT

v_call: TRBV15
d_call: TRBD1
j_call: TRBJ2-3
clone_size: once
cdr3_aa: CATSRDRVSDTQYF
cdr3_nt: TGTGCCACCAGCAGGGACAGGGTGTCAGATACGCAGTATTTT

v_call: TRBV11-1
d_call: -
j_call: TRBJ2-2
clone_size: -
cdr3_aa: CASSSQDAGELFF
cdr3_nt: TGTGCCAGCAGCAGTCAGGACGCCGGGGAGCTGTTTTTT

v_call: TRBV5-1
d_call: TRBD2
j_call: TRBJ2-3
clone_size: -
cdr3_aa: CASSPGLAGTDTQYF
cdr3_nt: TGCGCCAGCAGCCCGGGACTAGCGGGCACAGATACGCAGTATTTT

v_call: TRBV7-9
d_call: TRBD1
j_call: TRBJ2-7
clone_size: few
cdr3_aa: CASSSVTGGSNYEQYF
cdr3_nt: TGTGCCAGCAGCTCCGTGACAGGGGGAAGTAACTACGAGCAGTACTTC

v_call: TRBV29-1
d_call: TRBD1
j_call: TRBJ1-2
clone_size: few
cdr3_aa: CSVEARDRVAYTF
cdr3_nt: TGCAGCGTTGAAGCCCGGGACAGGGTGGCCTACACCTTC

v_call: TRBV19
d_call: -
j_call: TRBJ1-1
clone_size: -
cdr3_aa: CASSILLQIRQTEAFF
cdr3_nt: TGTGCCAGTAGTATCCTCCTCCAGATTCGCCAGACTGAAGCTTTCTTT

v_call: TRBV19
d_call: -
j_call: TRBJ1-5
clone_size: -
cdr3_aa: CASSPRSGGGSPQHF
cdr3_nt: TGTGCCAGTAGTCCAAGGTCGGGGGGAGGCTCGCCCCAGCATTTT

v_call: TRBV5-1
d_call: TRBD1
j_call: TRBJ1-3
clone_size: -
cdr3_aa: CASSFQGAGDTIYF
cdr3_nt: TGCGCCAGCAGCTTCCAGGGGGCGGGGGACACCATATATTTT

v_call: TRBV5-1
d_call: -
j_call: TRBJ2-1
clone_size: -
cdr3_aa: CASSLGHNEQFF
cdr3_nt: TGCGCCAGCAGCTTGGGCCACAATGAGCAGTTCTTC

v_call: TRBV10-3
d_call: -
j_call: TRBJ2-7
clone_size: -
cdr3_aa: CAIGPPRGEQYF
cdr3_nt: TGTGCCATCGGCCCGCCCCGGGGCGAGCAGTACTTC

v_call: TRBV12-5
d_call: -
j_call: TRBJ2-3
clone_size: few
cdr3_aa: CASGPGIGSQYF
cdr3_nt: TGTGCTAGTGGTCCAGGTATAGGTTCGCAGTATTTT

v_call: TRBV28
d_call: -
j_call: TRBJ2-4
clone_size: once
cdr3_aa: CASSLGGLSGNIQYF
cdr3_nt: TGTGCCAGCAGCCTAGGTGGCCTGAGTGGGAACATTCAGTACTTC

v_call: TRBV7-2
d_call: -
j_call: TRBJ1-5
clone_size: -
cdr3_aa: CASSLVLDQPQHF
cdr3_nt: TGTGCCAGCAGCTTAGTATTGGATCAGCCCCAGCATTTT

v_call: TRBV9
d_call: -
j_call: TRBJ2-5
clone_size: once
cdr3_aa: CASSGRDGTYQETQYF
cdr3_nt: TGTGCCAGCAGCGGTCGGGACGGTACTTACCAAGAGACCCAGTACTTC

v_call: TRBV6-5
d_call: -
j_call: TRBJ2-7
clone_size: -
cdr3_aa: CASSSEQGEGHYEQYF
cdr3_nt: TGTGCCAGCAGTTCGGAACAGGGTGAGGGGCACTACGAGCAGTACTTC

v_call: TRBV5-1
d_call: TRBD1
j_call: TRBJ2-5
clone_size: few
cdr3_aa: CASSLTGAGETQYF
cdr3_nt: TGCGCCAGCAGCTTGACAGGGGCCGGAGAGACCCAGTACTTC

v_call: TRBV19
d_call: -
j_call: TRBJ2-1
clone_size: -
cdr3_aa: CASSSGVVYNEQFF
cdr3_nt: TGTGCCAGTAGTAGTGGGGTAGTTTACAATGAGCAGTTCTTC

v_call: TRBV18
d_call: TRBD2
j_call: TRBJ2-1
clone_size: -
cdr3_aa: CASSPRTSRSSYNEQFF
cdr3_nt: TGTGCCAGCTCACCAAGGACTAGCAGGAGCTCCTACAATGAGCAGTTCTTC

v_call: TRBV9
d_call: TRBD1
j_call: TRBJ1-3
clone_size: once
cdr3_aa: CASSPGDSGYGTIYF
cdr3_nt: TGTGCCAGCAGCCCGGGGGACAGCGGGTATGGTACCATATATTTT

v_call: TRBV30
d_call: -
j_call: TRBJ1-1
clone_size: -
cdr3_aa: CAWSLVDTEAFF
cdr3_nt: TGTGCCTGGAGCCTGGTGGACACTGAAGCTTTCTTT

v_call: TRBV7-2
d_call: -
j_call: TRBJ2-7
clone_size: -
cdr3_aa: CASSRDGSSYEQYF
cdr3_nt: TGTGCCAGCAGCCGGGACGGGAGCTCCTACGAGCAGTACTTC

v_call: TRBV30
d_call: -
j_call: TRBJ2-7
clone_size: -
cdr3_aa: CAWSRTEKHF
cdr3_nt: TGTGCCTGGAGTAGGACAGAAAAGCACTTC

v_call: TRBV2
d_call: TRBD2
j_call: TRBJ2-5
clone_size: few
cdr3_aa: CASVSGGTGETQYF
cdr3_nt: TGTGCCAGCGTTAGCGGGGGGACCGGGGAGACCCAGTACTTC

v_call: TRBV6-6
d_call: -
j_call: TRBJ2-7
clone_size: -
cdr3_aa: CASSYSIEPSEQYF
cdr3_nt: TGTGCCAGCAGTTACTCGATCGAGCCCTCCGAGCAGTACTTC

v_call: TRBV10-2
d_call: -
j_call: TRBJ1-6
clone_size: -
cdr3_aa: CASSESGQVGSPLHF
cdr3_nt: TGCGCCAGCAGTGAGTCTGGGCAGGTCGGTTCACCCCTCCACTTT

v_call: TRBV5-6
d_call: -
j_call: TRBJ1-2
clone_size: -
cdr3_aa: CASSSRDFPQGGYTF
cdr3_nt: TGTGCCAGCAGCTCTAGGGACTTCCCCCAAGGCGGCTACACCTTC

v_call: TRBV6-1
d_call: TRBD1
j_call: TRBJ2-2
clone_size: -
cdr3_aa: CASSGQGNTGELFF
cdr3_nt: TGTGCCAGCAGTGGACAGGGGAACACCGGGGAGCTGTTTTTT

v_call: TRBV27
d_call: -
j_call: TRBJ1-4
clone_size: -
cdr3_aa: CASSFDRRTNEKLFF
cdr3_nt: TGTGCCAGCAGTTTTGACAGAAGAACCAATGAAAAACTGTTTTTT

v_call: TRBV6-1
d_call: TRBD1
j_call: TRBJ1-1
clone_size: -
cdr3_aa: CAIKAQGAYGTEAFF
cdr3_nt: TGTGCCATCAAGGCACAGGGGGCGTACGGCACTGAAGCTTTCTTT

v_call: TRBV9
d_call: TRBD2
j_call: TRBJ2-5
clone_size: -
cdr3_aa: CASSSGILAGQETQYF
cdr3_nt: TGTGCCAGCAGCTCAGGAATTCTAGCGGGGCAAGAGACCCAGTACTTC

v_call: TRBV11-3
d_call: -
j_call: TRBJ2-5
clone_size: once
cdr3_aa: CASSLGRASGIQETQYF
cdr3_nt: TGTGCCAGCAGCTTAGGTCGAGCTTCGGGCATACAAGAGACCCAGTACTTC

v_call: TRBV18
d_call: -
j_call: TRBJ2-6
clone_size: -
cdr3_aa: CASSPLEGTSSGANVLTF
cdr3_nt: TGTGCCAGCTCACCCCTAGAGGGTACGAGCTCTGGGGCCAACGTCCTGACTTTC

v_call: TRBV19
d_call: -
j_call: TRBJ1-2
clone_size: -
cdr3_aa: CASSIAFGYTF
cdr3_nt: TGTGCCAGTAGTATAGCGTTTGGCTACACCTTC

v_call: TRBV5-1
d_call: -
j_call: TRBJ2-7
clone_size: few
cdr3_aa: CASSLGRGALDEQYF
cdr3_nt: TGCGCCAGCAGCTTGGGACGGGGGGCCCTTGACGAGCAGTACTTC

v_call: TRBV13
d_call: -
j_call: TRBJ1-2
clone_size: -
cdr3_aa: CASSWFTRRERKTYGYTF
cdr3_nt: TGTGCCAGCAGCTGGTTTACCAGGCGTGAGCGAAAGACCTATGGCTACACCTTC

v_call: TRBV18
d_call: TRBD1
j_call: TRBJ1-1
clone_size: -
cdr3_aa: CASSGTGTGVTEAFF
cdr3_nt: TGTGCCAGCTCAGGAACCGGGACAGGGGTCACTGAAGCTTTCTTT

v_call: TRBV6-6
d_call: -
j_call: TRBJ1-4
clone_size: -
cdr3_aa: CASSYGGAGEKLFF
cdr3_nt: TGTGCCAGCAGTTACGGGGGCGCAGGGGAAAAACTGTTTTTT

v_call: TRBV10-3
d_call: -
j_call: TRBJ1-1
clone_size: -
cdr3_aa: CAISPSTIMGTEAFF
cdr3_nt: TGTGCCATCAGCCCATCAACCATTATGGGGACTGAAGCTTTCTTT

v_call: TRBV19
d_call: TRBD2
j_call: TRBJ2-3
clone_size: -
cdr3_aa: CASIDGTSGVDTQYF
cdr3_nt: TGTGCCAGTATCGACGGGACTAGCGGCGTAGATACGCAGTATTTT

v_call: TRBV5-1
d_call: -
j_call: TRBJ2-3
clone_size: -
cdr3_aa: CASSLGAGGRDTQYF
cdr3_nt: TGCGCCAGCAGCTTGGGGGCAGGGGGGAGGGATACGCAGTATTTT

v_call: TRBV29-1
d_call: -
j_call: TRBJ1-6
clone_size: -
cdr3_aa: CSVASGAVDSPLHF
cdr3_nt: TGCAGCGTCGCCTCGGGGGCAGTTGATTCACCCCTCCACTTT